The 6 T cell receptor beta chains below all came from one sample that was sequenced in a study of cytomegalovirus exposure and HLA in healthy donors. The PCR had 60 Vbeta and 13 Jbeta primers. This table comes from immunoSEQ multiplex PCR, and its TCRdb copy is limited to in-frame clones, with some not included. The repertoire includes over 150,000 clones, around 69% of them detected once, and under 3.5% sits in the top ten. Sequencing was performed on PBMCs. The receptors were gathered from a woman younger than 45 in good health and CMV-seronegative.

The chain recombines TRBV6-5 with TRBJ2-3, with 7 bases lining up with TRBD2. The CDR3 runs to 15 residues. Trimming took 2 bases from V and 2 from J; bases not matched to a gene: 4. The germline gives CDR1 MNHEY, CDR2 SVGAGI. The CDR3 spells CASSYSLADTDTQYF. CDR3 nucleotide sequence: TGTGCCAGCAGTTACAGTCTAGCGGACACAGATACGCAGTATTTT.

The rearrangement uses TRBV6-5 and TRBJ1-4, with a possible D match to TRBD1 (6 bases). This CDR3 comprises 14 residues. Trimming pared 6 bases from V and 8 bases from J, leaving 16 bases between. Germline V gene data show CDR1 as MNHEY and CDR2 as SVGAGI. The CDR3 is CASSPTGWEEKLFF. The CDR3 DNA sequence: TGTGCCAGCAGCCCTACAGGGTGGGAAGAAAAACTGTTTTTT.

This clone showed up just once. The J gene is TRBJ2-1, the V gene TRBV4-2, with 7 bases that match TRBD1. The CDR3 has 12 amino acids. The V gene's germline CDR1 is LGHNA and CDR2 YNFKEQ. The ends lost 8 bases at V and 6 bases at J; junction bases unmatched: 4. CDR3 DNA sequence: TGTGCCAGCCGCAGGGGGACCAATGAGCAGTTCTTC. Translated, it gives CASRRGTNEQFF.

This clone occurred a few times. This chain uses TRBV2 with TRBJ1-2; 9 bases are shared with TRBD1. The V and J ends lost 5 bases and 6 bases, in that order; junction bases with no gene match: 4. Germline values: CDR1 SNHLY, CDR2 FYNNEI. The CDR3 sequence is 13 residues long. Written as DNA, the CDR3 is TGTGCCAGCAGTCAGGACAGGGGTGATGGCTACACCTTC. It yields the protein CASSQDRGDGYTF.

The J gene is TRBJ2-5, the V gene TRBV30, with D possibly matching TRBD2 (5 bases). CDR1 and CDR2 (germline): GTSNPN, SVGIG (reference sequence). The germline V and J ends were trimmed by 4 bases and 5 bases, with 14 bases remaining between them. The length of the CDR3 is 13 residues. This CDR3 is CAWTSLVVETQYF. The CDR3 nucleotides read TGTGCCTGGACCTCACTAGTTGTGGAGACCCAGTACTTC.

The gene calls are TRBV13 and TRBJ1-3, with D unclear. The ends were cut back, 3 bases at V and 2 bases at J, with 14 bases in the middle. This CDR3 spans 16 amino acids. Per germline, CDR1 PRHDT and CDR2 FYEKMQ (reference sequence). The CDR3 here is CASSFGPRRAGNTIYF. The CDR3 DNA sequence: TGTGCCAGCAGCTTTGGGCCCCGGAGGGCTGGAAACACCATATATTTT.